This T cell receptor (beta chain) comes out of a study of T cell responses to AZD1222 COVID-19 vaccine. Study results and caveats: Across spike, vaccine-associated CD4 TCRs were found, dominant at 160-218 and 743-854.

About this clone itself: The target antigen is unknown.

CDR3 length: 14 residues. Per the germline V gene, CDR1 is WNHNN and CDR2 is SYGVQD (reference sequence). V gave up 3 bases and J gave up 6 bases, with 12 bases separating them. Data came from immunoSEQ multiplex PCR; TCRdb stores just in-frame clones and leaves some out. Among about 28,000 clones listed, roughly 89% were seen once. V is TRBV10-1 and J is TRBJ2-1; D possibly corresponds to TRBD2 (5 bases). Here the sequenced sample was peripheral blood, taken on day 0 of AZD1222 vaccination. The source of this sequence is an adult in good health. The CDR3 coding sequence is TGCGCCAGCAGTGAAGAGAAGGCGGGCAATGAGCAGTTCTTC. Encoded protein: CASSEEKAGNEQFF.